Each of the 13 T cell receptor beta chains below was sequenced from the same sample in a study of shared clonotypes between healthy human individuals. Generated by immunoSEQ multiplex PCR, the TCRdb table keeps only in-frame clones and is missing some. The sample lists approximately 2.3 million clones; over 85% were seen once. Sequencing was done on a sample of naive CD4+ T cells from PBMCs. Subset defined: CD45RA+ positively selected. The receptors stem from a man younger than 35 in good health. Some clones in this sample may be carry-over from other donors' samples.

V gene TRBV9 combines with J gene TRBJ2-1; 11 bases match TRBD2. The V segment lost 0 bases and the J segment 8 bases; nucleotides outside the gene matches: 7. From germline, CDR1 is SGDLS and CDR2 YYNGEE. CDR3 length: 16 amino acids. The CDR3 loop reads CASSVEASGRIDEQFF. In DNA, the CDR3 is TGTGCCAGCAGCGTAGAGGCTAGCGGGAGGATCGATGAGCAGTTCTTC.

This clone was seen only once. The genes are TRBV6-5 and TRBJ2-5, with TRBD1 matching 7 bases. With V trimmed by 7 bases and J by 0 bases, 5 bases remained unmatched. CDR1 and CDR2 from the germline V gene are MNHEY and SVGAGI. The CDR3 has 14 amino acids. The CDR3 DNA reads as TGTGCCAGCAAGGGGGCTGGTCACCAAGAGACCCAGTACTTC. Its protein product is CASKGAGHQETQYF.

J is TRBJ2-1 and V is TRBV5-6, with 12 bases matching TRBD2. Germline V gene sequence: CDR1 SGHDT, CDR2 YYEEEE. The ends lost 2 bases at V and 3 bases at J; junction bases unmatched: 6. This CDR3 is built from 17 residues. The CDR3 nucleotides are TGTGCCAGCAGCTTAGGACTAGCGGGATCCAGCTACAATGAGCAGTTCTTC. Residues: CASSLGLAGSSYNEQFF.

The chain employs TRBV6-6 and TRBJ1-1, with a possible D match to TRBD1 (5 bases). Germline assignment: CDR1 MNHNY and CDR2 SVGAGI (reference sequence). The CDR3 sequence is 15 residues long. Trimming shortened V by 2 bases and J by 0 bases, and 10 bases separated the two germline ends. This CDR3 reads CASSYGAGVNTEAFF. The CDR3 DNA follows: TGTGCCAGCAGTTACGGGGCAGGAGTGAACACTGAAGCTTTCTTT.

The chain combines TRBV18 with TRBJ2-7; no clear D gene. Germline V gives CDR1 KGHSH, CDR2 LQKENI. Trimming cost V 9 bases and J 2 bases, with 11 bases left between them. CDR3 size: 12 residues. The CDR3 DNA reads as TGTGCCAGTTCGGACGGAGCCTACGAGCAGTACTTC. Translated, it gives CASSDGAYEQYF.

As to this clone: The same CDR3 is also encoded by other DNA sequences in this sample. In DNA form, the CDR3 reads TGTGCCAGCAGCACGGGGCTGGGAGAGACCCAGTACTTC. Its translation is CASSTGLGETQYF. This chain uses TRBV6-5 with TRBJ2-5; tentatively, D is TRBD1 or TRBD2 (5 bases each). This CDR3 contains 13 residues. V was clipped by 6 bases and J by 4 bases, with 12 bases between them. Per the germline V gene, CDR1 is MNHEY and CDR2 is SVGAGI.

V and J are TRBV2 and TRBJ2-3, with D possibly matching TRBD2 (5 bases). Germline V gene data show CDR1 as SNHLY and CDR2 as FYNNEI. Trimming stripped 8 bases from V and 5 bases from J, with 8 bases between. The CDR3 sequence is 11 residues long. In DNA, the CDR3 is TGTGCCAGCGGGAGACGAGATACGCAGTATTTT. Protein product: CASGRRDTQYF.

The chain combines TRBV14 with TRBJ2-5; 8 positions agree with TRBD1. The CDR3 loop spans 16 amino acids. CDR1 and CDR2 from the germline V gene are SGHDN and FVKESK. V shed 3 bases and J 5 bases; nucleotides not matched to a gene: 11. CDR3 protein: CASSHPRPGGAETQYF. The CDR3 nucleotides are TGTGCCAGCAGCCATCCAAGGCCAGGGGGCGCGGAGACCCAGTACTTC.

The rearrangement uses TRBV7-7 and TRBJ1-5; D is undetermined. Germline loops: CDR1 SSHAT, CDR2 FNYEAQ (reference sequence). CDR3 size: 15 residues. Deletions cut 7 bases from V and 1 base from J, with 14 bases between. The CDR3: CASNNTSSSNQPQHF. The DNA for the CDR3 is TGTGCCAGCAACAATACAAGTAGCAGCAATCAGCCCCAGCATTTT.

For the CDR3, the DNA is TGTGCCAGCAGTCGCCGGGGGGGGAGCTCCTACGAGCAGTACTTC. Its protein product is CASSRRGGSSYEQYF. This chain connects TRBV6-5 to TRBJ2-7, with 8 positions matching TRBD2. The CDR3 contains 15 residues. In germline, CDR1 is MNHEY, CDR2 SVGAGI. V lost 5 bases, J lost 0 bases, and 6 bases stayed unmatched.

Remarks on this clone: Other DNA sequences in the sample encode the same CDR3. The chain employs TRBV5-6 and TRBJ2-5, with no clear D. This CDR3 is 13 amino acids long. V was pared by 0 bases and J by 2 bases, with 5 bases between. Germline CDR1 and CDR2: SGHDT and YYEEEE. The CDR3 bases are TGTGCCAGCAGCTTGGAGGTACAAGAGACCCAGTACTTC. Protein: CASSLEVQETQYF.

J is TRBJ1-5 and V is TRBV7-6; D perhaps matches TRBD1 (5 bases). CDR3 length equals 14 residues. The germline gives CDR1 SGHVS, CDR2 FNYEAQ. V was shortened by 3 bases and J by 2 bases, with 8 bases between the two germline ends. CDR3 sequence (DNA): TGTGCCAGCAGCTTCGGCAGGGGCAATCAGCCCCAGCATTTT. Translated: CASSFGRGNQPQHF.

The chain couples TRBV28 to TRBJ2-7; D gene unclear. The CDR3 extends over 17 amino acids. V lost 5 bases, J lost 2 bases, and 22 bases lay in between. Germline loops: CDR1 MDHEN, CDR2 SYDVKM. The CDR3: CASSPPFRVGIPYEQYF. The CDR3 coding sequence is TGTGCCAGCAGTCCGCCCTTTAGAGTTGGTATCCCCTACGAGCAGTACTTC.